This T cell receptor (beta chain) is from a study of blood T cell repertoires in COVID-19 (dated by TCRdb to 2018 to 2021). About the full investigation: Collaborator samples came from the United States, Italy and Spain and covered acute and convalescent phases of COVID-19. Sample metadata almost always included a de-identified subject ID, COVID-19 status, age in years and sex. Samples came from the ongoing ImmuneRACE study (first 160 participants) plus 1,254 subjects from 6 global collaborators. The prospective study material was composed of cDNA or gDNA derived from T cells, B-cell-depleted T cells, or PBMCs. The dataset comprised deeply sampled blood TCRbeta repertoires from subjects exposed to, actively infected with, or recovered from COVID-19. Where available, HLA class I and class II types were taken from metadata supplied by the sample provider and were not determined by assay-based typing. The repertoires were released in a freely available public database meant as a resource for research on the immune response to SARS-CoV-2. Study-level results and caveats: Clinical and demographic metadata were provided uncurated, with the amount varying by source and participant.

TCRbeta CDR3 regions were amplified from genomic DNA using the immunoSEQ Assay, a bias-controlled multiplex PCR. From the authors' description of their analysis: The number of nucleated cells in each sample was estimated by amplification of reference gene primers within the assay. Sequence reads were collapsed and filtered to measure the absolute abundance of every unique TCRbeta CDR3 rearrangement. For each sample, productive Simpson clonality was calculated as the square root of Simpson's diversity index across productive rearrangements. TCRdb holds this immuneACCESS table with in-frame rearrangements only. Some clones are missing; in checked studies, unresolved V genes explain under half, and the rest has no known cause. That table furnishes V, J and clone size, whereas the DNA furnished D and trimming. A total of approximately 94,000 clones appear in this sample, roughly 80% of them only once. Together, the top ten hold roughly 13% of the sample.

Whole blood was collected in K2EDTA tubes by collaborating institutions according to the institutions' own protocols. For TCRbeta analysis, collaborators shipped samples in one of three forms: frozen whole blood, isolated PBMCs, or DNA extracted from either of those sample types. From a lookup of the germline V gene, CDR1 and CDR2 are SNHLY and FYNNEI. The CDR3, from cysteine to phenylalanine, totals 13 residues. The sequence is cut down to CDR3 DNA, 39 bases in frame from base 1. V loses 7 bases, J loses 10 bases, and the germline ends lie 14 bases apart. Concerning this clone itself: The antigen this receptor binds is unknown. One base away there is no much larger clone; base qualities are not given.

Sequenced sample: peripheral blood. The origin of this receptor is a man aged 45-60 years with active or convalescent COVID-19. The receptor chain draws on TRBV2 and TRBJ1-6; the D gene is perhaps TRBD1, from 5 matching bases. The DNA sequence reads TGTGCCAGCAACACCGGGGGTGGGTCACCCCTCCACTTT. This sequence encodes CASNTGGGSPLHF.